This record concerns one T cell receptor beta chain sequence. Its antigen is unknown. This entry is derived from a study of T cell repertoires in cytomegalovirus infection. Study observations and caveats: Identification of carriers of CMV plus the relevant HLA was achieved through cumulative public TCR beta family frequency.

TCRdb re-called the reads through MiXCR, storing one row per CDR3 protein. The sample includes around 300,000 distinct CDR3 sequences, about 20% of them seen just once. The starting material was cultured PBMCs, obtained from culture after CMV antigen stimulation. This receptor was identified in a human donor in good health (CMV status not recorded). Some clones in this sample may be carry-over from other donors' samples.

CDR3: CSVGLTNTGELFF. DNA for the CDR3: TGCAGCGTCGGACTAACGAACACCGGGGAGCTGTTTTTT. The rearrangement links TRBV29-1 to TRBJ2-2, with TRBD2 as a possible D gene (6 bases). The germline gives CDR1 SQVTM, CDR2 ANQGSEA. The ends were cut back, 6 bases at V and 0 bases at J, with 8 bases in the middle. The length of the CDR3 is 13 residues.